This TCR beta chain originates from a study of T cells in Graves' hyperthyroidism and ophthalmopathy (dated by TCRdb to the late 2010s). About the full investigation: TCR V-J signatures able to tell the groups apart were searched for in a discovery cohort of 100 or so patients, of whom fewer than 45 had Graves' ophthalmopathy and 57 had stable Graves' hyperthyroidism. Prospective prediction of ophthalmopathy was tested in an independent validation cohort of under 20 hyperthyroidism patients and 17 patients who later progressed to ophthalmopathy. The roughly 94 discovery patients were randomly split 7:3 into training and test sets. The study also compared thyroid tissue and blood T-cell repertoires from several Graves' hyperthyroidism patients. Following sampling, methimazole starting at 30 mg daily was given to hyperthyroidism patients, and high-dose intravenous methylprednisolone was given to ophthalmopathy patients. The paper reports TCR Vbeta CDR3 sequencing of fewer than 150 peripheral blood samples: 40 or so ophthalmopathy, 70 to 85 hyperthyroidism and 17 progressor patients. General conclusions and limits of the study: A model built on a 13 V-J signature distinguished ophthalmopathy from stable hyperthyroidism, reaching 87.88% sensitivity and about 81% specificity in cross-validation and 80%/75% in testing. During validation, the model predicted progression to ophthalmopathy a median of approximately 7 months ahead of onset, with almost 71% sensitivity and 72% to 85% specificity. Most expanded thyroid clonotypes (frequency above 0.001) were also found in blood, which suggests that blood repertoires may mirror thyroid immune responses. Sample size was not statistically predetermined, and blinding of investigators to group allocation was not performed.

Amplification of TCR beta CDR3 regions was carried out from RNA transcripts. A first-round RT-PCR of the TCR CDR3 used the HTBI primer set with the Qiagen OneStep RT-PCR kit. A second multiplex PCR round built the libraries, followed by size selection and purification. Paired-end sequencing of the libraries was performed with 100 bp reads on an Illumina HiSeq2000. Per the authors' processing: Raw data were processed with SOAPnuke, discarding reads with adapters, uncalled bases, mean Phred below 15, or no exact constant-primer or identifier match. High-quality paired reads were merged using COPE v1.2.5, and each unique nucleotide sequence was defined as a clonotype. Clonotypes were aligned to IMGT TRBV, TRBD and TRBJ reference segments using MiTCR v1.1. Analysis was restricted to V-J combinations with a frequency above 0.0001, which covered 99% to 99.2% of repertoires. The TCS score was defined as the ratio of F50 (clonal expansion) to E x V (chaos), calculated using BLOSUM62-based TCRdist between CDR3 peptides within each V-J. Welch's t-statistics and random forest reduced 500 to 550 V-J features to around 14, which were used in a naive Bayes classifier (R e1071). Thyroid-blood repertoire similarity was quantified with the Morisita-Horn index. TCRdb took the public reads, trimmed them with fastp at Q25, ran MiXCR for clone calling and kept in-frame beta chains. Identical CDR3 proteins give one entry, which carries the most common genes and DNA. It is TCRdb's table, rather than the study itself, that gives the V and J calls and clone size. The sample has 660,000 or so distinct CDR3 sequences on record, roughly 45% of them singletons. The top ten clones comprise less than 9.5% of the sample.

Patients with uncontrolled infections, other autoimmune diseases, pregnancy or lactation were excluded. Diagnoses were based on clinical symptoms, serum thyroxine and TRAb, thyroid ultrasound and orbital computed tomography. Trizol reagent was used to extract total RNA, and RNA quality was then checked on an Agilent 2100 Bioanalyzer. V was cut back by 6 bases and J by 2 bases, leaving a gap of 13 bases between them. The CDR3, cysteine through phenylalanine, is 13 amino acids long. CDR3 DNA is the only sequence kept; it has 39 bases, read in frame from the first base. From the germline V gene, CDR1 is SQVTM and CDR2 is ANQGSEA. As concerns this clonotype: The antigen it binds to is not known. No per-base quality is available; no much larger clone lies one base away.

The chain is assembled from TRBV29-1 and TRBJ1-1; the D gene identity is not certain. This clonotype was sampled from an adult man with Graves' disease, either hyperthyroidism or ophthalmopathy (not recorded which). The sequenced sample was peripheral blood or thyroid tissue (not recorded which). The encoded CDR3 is CSVTPSGNTEAFF. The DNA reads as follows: TGCAGCGTGACACCTTCTGGTAACACTGAAGCTTTCTTT.